This T cell receptor beta chain was obtained from a study of blood T cell repertoires in COVID-19. Study information: There were acute and convalescent COVID-19 samples, and they came from the United States, Italy and Spain. Nucleic acid was either cDNA or gDNA, and it came from T cells, B-cell-depleted T cells, or PBMCs.

Trimming stripped 6 bases from V and 4 bases from J, with 16 bases between. The CDR3 extends over 15 amino acids. CDR1 is MNHEY, CDR2 SVGAGI, per germline. The protocol was immunoSEQ multiplex PCR, while the TCRdb copy is restricted to in-frame clones and leaves out a portion. The table lists about 480,000 clones, 85% to 90% of them singletons. This clonotype was sampled from a woman between 35 and 50 years old who had recovered from COVID-19. The V call is TRBV6-5, the J call TRBJ1-3; D is unresolved. Sequencing was done on a sample of PBMCs or T cells enriched from blood (not recorded which). The CDR3 DNA is TGTGCCAGCAGCGATAGGACTTTGCTCGGAAACACCATATATTTT. Protein: CASSDRTLLGNTIYF.